Sequencing of this TCR beta chain was carried out in a study of human T cells and chemical hapten exposure. In TCRdb, the RACE reads were re-called with MiXCR into one record per CDR3 protein. The repertoire consists of fewer than 400,000 distinct CDR3 sequences, with approximately 6.9% occurring once and the leading ten covering approximately 8.9%. Time point specified: patch test 1, 2 weeks after DPC sensitization. Noted treatment: therapeutic diphenylcyclopropenone sensitization with weekly scalp DPC. Blood collection happened ahead of applying each patch test. This clonotype was observed a few times. The receptor was derived from a woman under 30 with alopecia areata. Some clones in this sample may be carry-over from other donors' samples. The sample here was whole blood, taken in connection with sensitization to the hapten diphenylcyclopropenone (DPC).

CDR3 loop: CASSQSLRGRGYQIELFF. CDR3 DNA: TGCGCCAGCAGTCAATCTCTTAGAGGCCGTGGTTACCAAATAGAGCTGTTTTTT. This rearrangement joins TRBV23-1 to TRBJ2-2; D call uncertain. Being an ORF, TRBV23-1 has a function that is uncertain. The V end was cut by 0 bases, the J end by 11 bases, with 25 bases between. The CDR3 loop spans 18 amino acids.